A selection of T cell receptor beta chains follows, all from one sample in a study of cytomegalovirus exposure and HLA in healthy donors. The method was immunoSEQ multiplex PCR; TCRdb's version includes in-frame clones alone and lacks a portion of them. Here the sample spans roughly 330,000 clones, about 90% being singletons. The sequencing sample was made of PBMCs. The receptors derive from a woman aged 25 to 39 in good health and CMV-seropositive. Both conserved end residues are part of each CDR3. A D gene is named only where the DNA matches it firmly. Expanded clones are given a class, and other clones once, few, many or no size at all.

CDR3aa: CASSEFAWGQGTGLSPGELFF
CDR3nt: TGTGCCAGCAGTGAATTCGCTTGGGGACAGGGAACAGGCCTAAGTCCCGGGGAGCTGTTTTTT
len: 21
d_gene: TRBD1
j_gene: TRBJ2-2
abundance: NA
v_gene: TRBV2

CDR3aa: CSVESGYTDTQYF
CDR3nt: TGCAGCGTTGAATCAGGCTACACAGATACGCAGTATTTT
len: 13
d_gene: NA
j_gene: TRBJ2-3
abundance: NA
v_gene: TRBV29-1

CDR3aa: CASRVAGGETQYF
CDR3nt: TGTGCCAGCCGCGTTGCGGGAGGGGAGACCCAGTACTTC
len: 13
d_gene: TRBD2
j_gene: TRBJ2-5
abundance: once
v_gene: TRBV27

CDR3aa: CASSPFYEQFF
CDR3nt: TGTGCCAGCAGCCCGTTCTATGAGCAGTTCTTC
len: 11
d_gene: NA
j_gene: TRBJ2-1
abundance: NA
v_gene: TRBV7-9

CDR3aa: CASSFGAETQYF
CDR3nt: TGTGCCAGCAGCTTTGGAGCAGAGACCCAGTACTTC
len: 12
d_gene: NA
j_gene: TRBJ2-5
abundance: NA
v_gene: TRBV13

CDR3aa: CASSLGRDRGTYGYTF
CDR3nt: TGTGCCAGCAGCTTGGGCCGGGACAGGGGAACCTATGGCTACACCTTC
len: 16
d_gene: TRBD1
j_gene: TRBJ1-2
abundance: NA
v_gene: TRBV5-6

CDR3aa: CASSFGGNDYEQYF
CDR3nt: TGTGCCAGCAGCTTCGGAGGAAACGACTACGAGCAGTACTTC
len: 14
d_gene: NA
j_gene: TRBJ2-7
abundance: once
v_gene: TRBV11-3

CDR3aa: CSVNPGIRTSVHEQFF
CDR3nt: TGCAGCGTGAACCCCGGAATTAGGACATCGGTTCATGAGCAGTTCTTC
len: 16
d_gene: NA
j_gene: TRBJ2-1
abundance: NA
v_gene: TRBV29-1

CDR3aa: CASSFNPFTSDDSYEQYF
CDR3nt: TGTGCCAGCAGCTTTAACCCATTTACTAGTGATGACTCCTACGAGCAGTACTTC
len: 18
d_gene: NA
j_gene: TRBJ2-7
abundance: NA
v_gene: TRBV7-8

CDR3aa: CSVHRLPPELYGYTF
CDR3nt: TGCAGCGTTCATCGACTGCCCCCTGAGCTCTATGGCTACACCTTC
len: 15
d_gene: NA
j_gene: TRBJ1-2
abundance: NA
v_gene: TRBV29-1

CDR3aa: CASSVIAGVFETQYF
CDR3nt: TGTGCCAGCAGCGTAATAGCGGGAGTCTTTGAGACCCAGTACTTC
len: 15
d_gene: TRBD2
j_gene: TRBJ2-5
abundance: NA
v_gene: TRBV9

CDR3aa: CASTLQGMTYNEQFF
CDR3nt: TGTGCCAGCACCCTCCAGGGGATGACCTACAATGAGCAGTTCTTC
len: 15
d_gene: NA
j_gene: TRBJ2-1
abundance: NA
v_gene: TRBV28

CDR3aa: CAWTADRGGSPLHF
CDR3nt: TGTGCCTGGACCGCCGACAGGGGGGGTTCACCCCTCCACTTT
len: 14
d_gene: TRBD1
j_gene: TRBJ1-6
abundance: NA
v_gene: TRBV30

CDR3aa: CAWSWDSNQPQHF
CDR3nt: TGTGCCTGGAGTTGGGACAGCAATCAGCCCCAGCATTTT
len: 13
d_gene: NA
j_gene: TRBJ1-5
abundance: NA
v_gene: TRBV30

CDR3aa: CASSPTERGAYEQYF
CDR3nt: TGTGCCAGCAGCCCCACGGAGCGGGGGGCCTACGAGCAGTACTTC
len: 15
d_gene: TRBD2
j_gene: TRBJ2-7
abundance: NA
v_gene: TRBV6-5

CDR3aa: CASSLTTAGYGYTF
CDR3nt: TGTGCCAGCAGTTTAACAACAGCGGGCTATGGCTACACCTTC
len: 14
d_gene: NA
j_gene: TRBJ1-2
abundance: NA
v_gene: TRBV28

CDR3aa: CAWTPGANSGNTIYF
CDR3nt: TGTGCCTGGACCCCGGGCGCCAACTCTGGAAACACCATATATTTT
len: 15
d_gene: NA
j_gene: TRBJ1-3
abundance: NA
v_gene: TRBV30

CDR3aa: CASSSKGLAGVQETQYF
CDR3nt: TGCGCCAGCAGCTCTAAAGGACTAGCGGGGGTCCAAGAGACCCAGTACTTC
len: 17
d_gene: TRBD2
j_gene: TRBJ2-5
abundance: NA
v_gene: TRBV5-1

CDR3aa: CASSLGQGYQPQHF
CDR3nt: TGTGCCAGCAGCCTCGGACAGGGGTATCAGCCCCAGCATTTT
len: 14
d_gene: TRBD1
j_gene: TRBJ1-5
abundance: NA
v_gene: TRBV11-2

CDR3aa: CASSIDPGTGGYTF
CDR3nt: TGTGCCAGTAGTATCGATCCGGGGACGGGTGGCTACACCTTC
len: 14
d_gene: NA
j_gene: TRBJ1-2
abundance: NA
v_gene: TRBV19

CDR3aa: CAWSRNEKLFF
CDR3nt: TGTGCCTGGAGCAGGAATGAAAAACTGTTTTTT
len: 11
d_gene: NA
j_gene: TRBJ1-4
abundance: once
v_gene: TRBV30

CDR3aa: CATSRVNRYEQYF
CDR3nt: TGTGCCACCAGCAGGGTGAATAGGTACGAGCAGTACTTC
len: 13
d_gene: NA
j_gene: TRBJ2-7
abundance: NA
v_gene: TRBV15

CDR3aa: CASSAPPIEDRGLYGYTF
CDR3nt: TGTGCCAGCAGCGCGCCCCCGATTGAGGACAGGGGTCTCTATGGCTACACCTTC
len: 18
d_gene: TRBD1
j_gene: TRBJ1-2
abundance: once
v_gene: TRBV5-4

CDR3aa: CASSLDRRGYTF
CDR3nt: TGTGCCAGCAGCCTCGACAGAAGAGGCTACACCTTC
len: 12
d_gene: NA
j_gene: TRBJ1-2
abundance: NA
v_gene: TRBV28

CDR3aa: CATRSGDSYEQYF
CDR3nt: TGTGCCACCCGTAGCGGGGACTCCTACGAGCAGTACTTC
len: 13
d_gene: TRBD2
j_gene: TRBJ2-7
abundance: NA
v_gene: TRBV6-5

CDR3aa: CASSMDGGTAVAVENEAQYF
CDR3nt: TGTGCCAGCAGCATGGATGGGGGGACGGCGGTGGCGGTTGAAAACGAAGCGCAGTACTTC
len: 20
d_gene: NA
j_gene: TRBJ2-7
abundance: once
v_gene: TRBV2

CDR3aa: CASSSDREWSYNYGYTF
CDR3nt: TGTGCCAGCAGCTCCGACAGGGAGTGGTCCTATAACTATGGCTACACCTTC
len: 17
d_gene: TRBD1
j_gene: TRBJ1-2
abundance: once
v_gene: TRBV28

CDR3aa: CAWSVPSYRGDGYTF
CDR3nt: TGTGCCTGGAGTGTACCCTCTTACAGGGGTGATGGCTACACCTTC
len: 15
d_gene: TRBD1
j_gene: TRBJ1-2
abundance: NA
v_gene: TRBV30

CDR3aa: CATSRSRDIPYEQYF
CDR3nt: TGTGCCACCAGCAGATCCCGGGACATTCCCTACGAGCAGTACTTC
len: 15
d_gene: NA
j_gene: TRBJ2-7
abundance: NA
v_gene: TRBV15

CDR3aa: CASSLAGTEQYF
CDR3nt: TGTGCCAGCAGCTTGGCAGGGACCGAGCAGTACTTC
len: 12
d_gene: NA
j_gene: TRBJ2-7
abundance: NA
v_gene: TRBV11-1

CDR3aa: CASKDGGGVASNEQFF
CDR3nt: TGTGCCAGTAAAGACGGCGGGGGGGTGGCTTCCAATGAGCAGTTCTTC
len: 16
d_gene: TRBD2
j_gene: TRBJ2-1
abundance: NA
v_gene: TRBV19

CDR3aa: CASSVREGEQYF
CDR3nt: TGTGCCAGCAGTGTCAGGGAGGGTGAGCAGTACTTC
len: 12
d_gene: TRBD2
j_gene: TRBJ2-7
abundance: NA
v_gene: TRBV6-4

CDR3aa: CAWRIGPGETQYF
CDR3nt: TGTGCCTGGAGAATCGGCCCGGGCGAGACCCAGTACTTC
len: 13
d_gene: NA
j_gene: TRBJ2-5
abundance: NA
v_gene: TRBV30

CDR3aa: CASSFYGRQETQYF
CDR3nt: TGTGCCAGCAGCTTCTACGGGAGGCAAGAGACCCAGTACTTC
len: 14
d_gene: TRBD2
j_gene: TRBJ2-5
abundance: NA
v_gene: TRBV5-4

CDR3aa: CASSRWGGTDTQYF
CDR3nt: TGTGCCAGCAGTAGATGGGGGGGCACAGATACGCAGTATTTT
len: 14
d_gene: NA
j_gene: TRBJ2-3
abundance: few
v_gene: TRBV28

CDR3aa: CASSFMYEQFF
CDR3nt: TGTGCCAGCAGCTTTATGTATGAGCAGTTCTTC
len: 11
d_gene: NA
j_gene: TRBJ2-1
abundance: NA
v_gene: TRBV11-2

CDR3aa: CASKGQKNTEAFF
CDR3nt: TGTGCCAGCAAAGGACAAAAGAACACTGAAGCTTTCTTT
len: 13
d_gene: NA
j_gene: TRBJ1-1
abundance: NA
v_gene: TRBV6-5

CDR3aa: CASSDDGYGYTF
CDR3nt: TGTGCCAGCAGTGATGACGGTTATGGCTACACCTTC
len: 12
d_gene: NA
j_gene: TRBJ1-2
abundance: few
v_gene: TRBV6-4

CDR3aa: CATSRGITGSYEQYF
CDR3nt: TGTGCCACCAGCAGAGGAATTACAGGCTCCTACGAGCAGTACTTC
len: 15
d_gene: NA
j_gene: TRBJ2-7
abundance: NA
v_gene: TRBV15

CDR3aa: CASSVGPEAGRSEQFF
CDR3nt: TGTGCCAGCAGCGTGGGCCCAGAAGCGGGAAGGAGTGAGCAGTTCTTC
len: 16
d_gene: TRBD2
j_gene: TRBJ2-1
abundance: NA
v_gene: TRBV9

CDR3aa: CASREESSGNTIYF
CDR3nt: TGTGCCAGCAGGGAGGAGAGCTCTGGAAACACCATATATTTT
len: 14
d_gene: NA
j_gene: TRBJ1-3
abundance: NA
v_gene: TRBV11-1

CDR3aa: CASSASGGNQPQHF
CDR3nt: TGTGCCAGCAGTGCTTCAGGGGGTAATCAGCCCCAGCATTTT
len: 14
d_gene: TRBD1
j_gene: TRBJ1-5
abundance: NA
v_gene: TRBV6-1

CDR3aa: CASSYWYQGTVKAFF
CDR3nt: TGTGCCAGCAGTTATTGGTACCAGGGTACCGTGAAAGCTTTCTTT
len: 15
d_gene: NA
j_gene: TRBJ1-1
abundance: NA
v_gene: TRBV27

CDR3aa: CASSIGQGDEQYF
CDR3nt: TGTGCCAGTAGTATCGGACAGGGTGACGAGCAGTACTTC
len: 13
d_gene: TRBD1
j_gene: TRBJ2-7
abundance: once
v_gene: TRBV19

CDR3aa: CASSYLRGVNYGYTF
CDR3nt: TGTGCCAGCAGCTACCTACGCGGGGTGAACTATGGCTACACCTTC
len: 15
d_gene: NA
j_gene: TRBJ1-2
abundance: few
v_gene: TRBV11-2

CDR3aa: CASSPWTGGKDTIYF
CDR3nt: TGTGCCAGCAGCCCCTGGACAGGGGGCAAGGACACCATATATTTT
len: 15
d_gene: TRBD1
j_gene: TRBJ1-3
abundance: NA
v_gene: TRBV7-6

CDR3aa: CASSLRQSTEAFF
CDR3nt: TGTGCCAGTAGTTTACGACAGTCCACTGAAGCTTTCTTT
len: 13
d_gene: NA
j_gene: TRBJ1-1
abundance: NA
v_gene: TRBV19

CDR3aa: CSVVWDYGYTF
CDR3nt: TGCAGCGTGGTGTGGGATTATGGCTACACCTTC
len: 11
d_gene: NA
j_gene: TRBJ1-2
abundance: NA
v_gene: TRBV29-1

CDR3aa: CASSEGQYEQYF
CDR3nt: TGTGCCAGCAGTGAAGGGCAGTACGAGCAGTACTTC
len: 12
d_gene: NA
j_gene: TRBJ2-7
abundance: NA
v_gene: TRBV2

CDR3aa: CASSPTTPTNEKLFF
CDR3nt: TGTGCCAGCTCACCAACGACACCAACTAATGAAAAACTGTTTTTT
len: 15
d_gene: NA
j_gene: TRBJ1-4
abundance: NA
v_gene: TRBV18

CDR3aa: CASSLKSGGPETQYF
CDR3nt: TGTGCCAGCAGCTTGAAGTCAGGGGGCCCAGAGACCCAGTACTTC
len: 15
d_gene: TRBD1
j_gene: TRBJ2-5
abundance: once
v_gene: TRBV5-6

CDR3aa: CASRPIGLGDTGELFF
CDR3nt: TGTGCCAGCCGGCCTATCGGCCTAGGGGACACCGGGGAGCTGTTTTTT
len: 16
d_gene: NA
j_gene: TRBJ2-2
abundance: NA
v_gene: TRBV7-3

CDR3aa: CASSFSDTEAFF
CDR3nt: TGCGCCAGCAGCTTTTCCGACACTGAAGCTTTCTTT
len: 12
d_gene: NA
j_gene: TRBJ1-1
abundance: few
v_gene: TRBV5-1